One T cell receptor (beta chain) is described in this entry. The source of the sample is a study of identical twins. Trimming shortened V by 2 bases and J by 5 bases, and 21 bases separated the two germline ends. CDR3 length: 17 amino acids. Each CDR3 protein gets one entry after TCRdb re-called the 5' RACE reads with MiXCR. The data show hundreds of thousands of distinct CDR3 sequences, about 20% seen once. The same data also contributed to another study, on T cells expressing NK-cell markers. According to that study: One of the eight sequenced donors was seronegative, whereas the other seven were HCMV-seropositive.

Sequencing used PBMCs. V gene TRBV12-3 or TRBV12-4 combines with J gene TRBJ1-1; D call uncertain. The sequence came from a woman between 18 and 29 years old in good health. DNA of the CDR3: TGTGCCAGCAGTTTACCAGGATTAACAGAGAGACCTACTGAAGCTTTCTTT. Its protein is CASSLPGLTERPTEAFF.